This entry describes one T cell receptor (beta chain). This clone has more than one count but fewer than ten. Its antigen remains undetermined. No much larger clone is present one base from it, and per-base qualities are unavailable. The sample originates from a study of blood T cell repertoires in COVID-19 (dated by TCRdb to between 2020 and 2021). Broadly, across the study: Samples covering the acute and convalescent phases of COVID-19 were provided by collaborators in the United States, Italy and Spain. Where available, HLA class I and class II types were obtained from metadata supplied by the sample provider rather than from assay-based typing. Sample metadata almost always included a de-identified subject ID, COVID-19 status, age in years and sex. Samples came from the ongoing ImmuneRACE study (first 160 participants) plus 1,254 subjects from 6 global collaborators. The material from the prospective study consisted of cDNA or gDNA derived from T cells, B-cell-depleted T cells, or PBMCs. The dataset comprised deeply sampled blood TCRbeta repertoires from subjects exposed to, actively infected with, or recovered from COVID-19. The repertoires were released in a freely available public database intended as a resource for research on the immune response to SARS-CoV-2.

The CDR3 runs 15 amino acids, cysteine and phenylalanine included. Only the CDR3 portion is preserved as DNA: 45 bases, with reading frame beginning at the first base. The germline V gene encodes CDR1 MNHEY and CDR2 SVGAGI. V has 6 bases trimmed and J has 6 bases trimmed; junction bases matching no gene number 3. In Seattle, one collaborating source enrolled patients while the infection was active and tracked those patients longitudinally over the course of disease. Each collaborating institution followed its own protocols to collect whole blood in K2EDTA tubes. Collaborator samples were shipped for TCRbeta analysis as frozen whole blood, isolated PBMCs, or DNA extracted from either sample type. The immunoSEQ Assay, a bias-controlled multiplex PCR, was used to amplify TCRbeta CDR3 regions from genomic DNA. Per the original workflow: Nucleated cell counts per sample were estimated from amplification of reference gene primers within the assay. To quantify the absolute abundance of each unique TCRbeta CDR3 rearrangement, sequence reads were collapsed and filtered. Productive Simpson clonality was computed per sample as the square root of Simpson's diversity index over productive rearrangements. This immuneACCESS table, as held by TCRdb, lists in-frame sequences with V and J called but not all clones. Of the missing ones, under half trace to an unresolved V gene in checked studies; the others have no known cause. V and J calls and clone size are given by that table; D and trimming were obtained from the DNA. The sample table contains 200,000 to 250,000 clones; only one count was recorded for about nine tenths of them. The ten largest clones capture roughly 6% of the sample.

What the authors observed across the whole study: The quantity of clinical and demographic metadata differed by source and by participant and was supplied without curation.

The sample consisted of peripheral blood. The receptor chain draws on TRBV6-5 and TRBJ2-2, with TRBD2 matching 14 junction bases. The source of this sequence is a woman aged 25 to 39 with COVID-19, enrolled during active disease. The CDR3 reads CASSLTSGRAGELFF. The nucleotides read TGTGCCAGCAGCCTGACTAGCGGGAGGGCCGGGGAGCTGTTTTTT.